These 21 T cell receptor beta chains came from one sample sequenced in a study of blood T cell repertoires in COVID-19. Assay used: immunoSEQ multiplex PCR; TCRdb lists only in-frame clones, some missing. Of 100,000 to 120,000 clones listed, around 81% are singletons. Sample: peripheral blood. Every receptor here comes from an elderly man with acute or convalescent COVID-19.

The genes are TRBV3-1 (or the pseudogene TRBV3-2) and TRBJ1-1; no clear D gene. The CDR3 totals 14 residues. V was clipped by 3 bases and J by 2 bases, with 10 bases between them. Germline V gives CDR1 LGHDT, CDR2 YNNKEL (reference sequence). The CDR3 nucleotides read TGTGCCAGCAGCCACCGGACGGGAAACACTGAAGCTTTCTTT. Translating it yields CASSHRTGNTEAFF.

The chain has TRBV6-5 and TRBJ1-1, with D tentatively TRBD1 (6 bases). The CDR3 extends over 14 amino acids. Trimming pared 6 bases from V and 7 bases from J, leaving 18 bases between. The V gene's germline CDR1 is MNHEY and CDR2 SVGAGI. CDR3 amino acids: CASSPGQSRSEAFF. The CDR3 nucleotides are TGTGCCAGCAGCCCCGGACAGTCGAGGAGTGAAGCTTTCTTT.

This chain connects TRBV7-9 to TRBJ1-1; 10 bases map to TRBD1. The CDR3 consists of 14 residues. V shed 7 bases, J shed 5 bases, and the junction held 7 bases outside the gene matches. The germline V gene has CDR1 SEHNR and CDR2 FQNEAQ (reference sequence). The CDR3 protein is CASIATGGWTEAFF. As DNA, the CDR3 is TGTGCCAGCATCGCGACAGGGGGCTGGACTGAAGCTTTCTTT. Combining the CDR3 with reference TRBV7-9 and TRBJ1-1 gives the whole variable domain DTGVSQNPRHKITKRGQNVTFRCDPISEHNRLYWYRQTLGQGPEFLTYFQNEAQLEKSRLLSDRFSAERPKGSFSTLEIQRTEQGDSAMYLCASIATGGWTEAFFGQGTRLTVV.

V usage is TRBV27 and J usage is TRBJ2-7, with 7 bases aligning to TRBD1. The germline gives CDR1 MNHEY, CDR2 SMNVEV (reference sequence). The V and J ends lost 3 bases and 6 bases, in that order; junction bases with no gene match: 11. The CDR3 length is 15 residues. CDR3: CASSLSTGATSEQYF. In DNA, the CDR3 is TGTGCCAGCAGTTTGTCTACAGGGGCCACTTCCGAGCAGTACTTC.

The chain uses TRBV5-1 and TRBJ2-2, with D tentatively TRBD1 (6 bases). Germline CDR1 is SGHRS and CDR2 is YFSETQ. The CDR3 runs 16 residues. V was cut by 0 bases and J by 3 bases, with 12 bases left in between. This CDR3 reads CASSLVAGVDTGELFF. The CDR3 DNA is TGCGCCAGCAGCTTGGTGGCAGGGGTGGACACCGGGGAGCTGTTTTTT.

The V gene is TRBV6-2 or TRBV6-3, the J gene TRBJ2-1; a possible D gene is TRBD1 (7 bases). Trimming shortened V by 6 bases and J by 6 bases, and 15 bases separated the two germline ends. CDR1 is MNHEY, CDR2 SVGEGT, per germline. This CDR3 is built from 14 residues. The CDR3: CASSRQGGPNEQFF. CDR3 coding DNA: TGTGCCAGCAGCCGACAGGGAGGTCCCAATGAGCAGTTCTTC.

The rearrangement links TRBV4-3 to TRBJ2-1, with a tentative D call TRBD2 (5 bases). V lost 0 bases and J lost 5, with 11 bases in between. The CDR3 runs 15 residues. CDR1 LGHNA and CDR2 YSLEER come from the germline V gene. The CDR3 sequence: CASSQELHGDNEQFF. Here the CDR3 DNA reads TGCGCCAGCAGCCAAGAACTTCACGGGGACAATGAGCAGTTCTTC.

The chain couples TRBV15 to TRBJ2-3, with TRBD2 matching over 12 bases. The junction had 3 bases not matched to a gene; V was cut back by 3 bases and J by 5 bases. The CDR3 sequence is 15 residues long. Germline CDR1 and CDR2: LNHNV and YYDKDF (reference sequence). CDR3 amino acids: CATSRTSGSGDTQYF. The CDR3 bases are TGTGCCACCAGCAGGACTAGCGGGAGTGGAGATACGCAGTATTTT.

This clone showed up many times. CDR3 coding DNA: TGCGCCAGCAGCGGGGGACAGATGAACACTGAAGCTTTCTTT. Its protein is CASSGGQMNTEAFF. The chain joins TRBV5-1 to TRBJ1-1, with TRBD1 matching over 7 bases. The CDR3 covers 14 residues. V lost 4 bases and J lost 0; bases outside the gene matches: 3. Germline assignment: CDR1 SGHRS and CDR2 YFSETQ.

The chain carries TRBV11-2 and TRBJ1-1; TRBD1 matches at 10 bases. Germline loops: CDR1 SGHAT, CDR2 FQNNGV. The trim removed 6 bases at V and 3 bases at J, leaving 10 bases unmatched. The CDR3 extends over 16 amino acids. CDR3 loop: CASSRSPGTGDTEAFF. CDR3 DNA sequence: TGTGCCAGCAGTCGATCCCCCGGGACAGGGGACACTGAAGCTTTCTTT.

This sequence joins TRBV27 and TRBJ2-7; 10 nucleotides line up with TRBD2. The CDR3 consists of 14 residues. V shed 7 bases, J shed 3 bases, and the junction held 6 bases outside the gene matches. The germline V gene encodes CDR1 MNHEY and CDR2 SMNVEV (reference sequence). The CDR3 sequence is CASTTSGELYEQYF. The CDR3 coding sequence is TGTGCCAGCACCACTAGCGGGGAGCTCTACGAGCAGTACTTC.

This clone was detected a few times. The chain couples TRBV28 to TRBJ2-7, with 14 bases lining up with TRBD2. Germline V gene data show CDR1 as MDHEN and CDR2 as SYDVKM. V lost 9 bases, J lost 7 bases, and 8 bases stayed unmatched. The CDR3 length is 14 residues. For the CDR3, the DNA is TGTGCCAGTTCAACCGGGACTAGCGGGGGAGAGCAGTACTTC. It yields the protein CASSTGTSGGEQYF.

The chain is built from TRBV19 and TRBJ1-5, with 9 nucleotides matching TRBD1. Germline lookup yields CDR1 LNHDA and CDR2 SQIVND (reference sequence). The CDR3 extends over 15 amino acids. The trim removed 5 bases at V and 2 bases at J, leaving 4 bases unmatched. The CDR3 reads CASSARTGGNQPQHF. The CDR3 bases are TGTGCCAGTAGTGCCAGGACAGGGGGCAATCAGCCCCAGCATTTT.

The chain has TRBV6-2 or TRBV6-3 and TRBJ2-3; the D gene is possibly TRBD2 (6 bases). This CDR3 is 14 amino acids long. CDR1 is MNHEY, CDR2 SVGEGT, per germline. Trimming shortened V by 2 bases and J by 6 bases, and 12 bases separated the two germline ends. DNA for the CDR3: TGTGCCAGCAGTTACGTTCGGGAGTCCGATACGCAGTATTTT. Protein: CASSYVRESDTQYF.

The chain links TRBV28 to TRBJ2-3; no clear D gene. This CDR3 spans 12 amino acids. Germline CDR1 MDHEN, CDR2 SYDVKM. Deletions cut 5 bases from V and 8 bases from J, with 11 bases between. CDR3 sequence (DNA): TGTGCCAGCAGTCCCCCCATCGGTACGCAGTATTTT. Translating it yields CASSPPIGTQYF.

This rearrangement joins TRBV7-9 to TRBJ1-5; 7 bases fit TRBD1. V shed 5 bases and J 5 bases; nucleotides not matched to a gene: 3. The CDR3 sequence is 13 residues long. In germline, CDR1 is SEHNR, CDR2 FQNEAQ (reference sequence). The CDR3 reads CASSAQGDQPQHF. CDR3 sequence (DNA): TGTGCCAGCAGCGCCCAGGGGGATCAGCCCCAGCATTTT.

The gene calls are TRBV25-1 and TRBJ2-7; 7 bases line up with TRBD2. The CDR3 is 16 residues long. After removal of 3 bases from V and 1 base from J, the junction contained 9 bases not matched to a gene. Germline loops: CDR1 MGHDK, CDR2 SYGVNS. The CDR3 region has the DNA TGTGCCAGCAGTGAGGGAGGGACGGCAGGATCCTACGAGCAGTACTTC. Translated, it gives CASSEGGTAGSYEQYF.

This sequence joins TRBV25-1 and TRBJ2-1; 7 bases line up with TRBD1. This CDR3 region has 15 residues. Germline loops: CDR1 MGHDK, CDR2 SYGVNS. V gave up 1 base and J gave up 2 bases; unmatched junction bases: 2. The CDR3, as DNA: TGTGCCAGCAGTGAATTAGGGGGCACCTACAATGAGCAGTTCTTC. Its protein is CASSELGGTYNEQFF. Looking up the rest from reference TRBV25-1 and TRBJ2-1 gives the full variable domain: EADIYQTPRYLVIGTGKKITLECSQTMGHDKMYWYQQDPGMELHLIHYSYGVNSTEKGDLSSESTVSRIRTEHFPLTLESARPSHTSQYLCASSELGGTYNEQFFGPGTRLTVL.

The chain combines TRBV6-5 with TRBJ2-7; D perhaps matches TRBD2 (5 bases). V lost 7 bases and J 3 bases, leaving 19 bases between the germline ends. There are 15 residues in the CDR3. The germline V gene encodes CDR1 MNHEY and CDR2 SVGAGI. The CDR3 sequence is CASKEAFPRSYEQYF. In nucleotides, the CDR3 is TGTGCCAGCAAGGAGGCATTCCCCAGGAGCTACGAGCAGTACTTC.

The rearrangement uses TRBV28 and TRBJ1-1; D is undetermined. CDR1 is MDHEN and CDR2 is SYDVKM in the germline V gene. V shed 7 bases and J shed 4 bases, with 13 bases lying between them. The CDR3 covers 13 residues. CDR3 in DNA: TGTGCCAGCACCTCCGGTGGTGGCACTGAAGCTTTCTTT. Translated: CASTSGGGTEAFF.

CDR3 coding DNA: TGTGCCAGCAGCTCGACAGGGGGCTTCTACAATGAGCAGTTCTTC. This sequence encodes CASSSTGGFYNEQFF. This rearrangement joins TRBV7-2 to TRBJ2-1, with 10 positions matching TRBD1. The CDR3 spans 15 residues. The V gene's germline CDR1 is SGHTA and CDR2 FQGNSA. V lost 4 bases, J lost 3 bases, and 3 bases stayed unmatched.